This entry lists 28 T cell receptor beta chains sequenced from one sample in a study of blood T cell repertoires in COVID-19. Libraries were prepared by immunoSEQ multiplex PCR; TCRdb keeps only in-frame clonotypes and omits some of them. The sample lists 60,000 or so clones; 70% to 90% were seen once. The sequenced material came from peripheral blood. The receptors here all came from a woman in her sixties with active COVID-19.

The CDR3 region is CASYTGANYGYTF. DNA for the CDR3: TGTGCCAGCTATACAGGTGCTAACTATGGCTACACCTTC. This chain connects TRBV28 to TRBJ1-2; a possible D gene is TRBD1 (5 bases). V was clipped by 8 bases and J by 0 bases, with 10 bases between them. The CDR3 is 13 residues long. CDR1 MDHEN and CDR2 SYDVKM come from the germline V gene.

The V gene is TRBV6-1, the J gene TRBJ1-3, with 7 bases identical to TRBD1. V lost 2 bases and J lost 11; bases outside the gene matches: 3. The CDR3 extends over 12 amino acids. In germline, CDR1 is MNHNS, CDR2 SASEGT. In DNA, the CDR3 is TGTGCCAGCAGTGAACGAGGACAGGCCATATATTTT. Protein product: CASSERGQAIYF.

V usage is TRBV9 and J usage is TRBJ1-5; D remains unclear. The germline V gene has CDR1 SGDLS and CDR2 YYNGEE. The CDR3 length is 12 residues. Trimming left V 2 bases short and J 5 bases short, with 5 bases between. The CDR3 region has the DNA TGTGCCAGCAGCGTCGGTGATCAGCCCCAGCATTTT. Translating gives CASSVGDQPQHF.

The genes are TRBV5-8 and TRBJ2-2; D is undetermined. CDR1 SGHTS and CDR2 YDEGEE come from the germline V gene. With 1 base removed from V and 4 bases from J, the gap between germline ends came to 11 bases. The CDR3 length is 15 residues. Here the CDR3 reads CASSLLSLLTGELFF. CDR3 bases: TGTGCCAGCAGCTTGCTTAGTCTCCTCACCGGGGAGCTGTTTTTT.

The chain carries TRBV4-2 and TRBJ2-2; 7 bases agree with TRBD1. V lost 1 base to trimming and J lost 7 bases; unmatched junction nucleotides: 15. This CDR3 is built from 18 residues. From germline, CDR1 is LGHNA and CDR2 YNFKEQ. In nucleotides, the CDR3 is TGTGCCAGCAGCCAAGGTACCGGGACAGCCCTGTCCGACGGGGAGCTGTTTTTT. This codes for CASSQGTGTALSDGELFF.

This chain uses TRBV7-9 with TRBJ1-3; D is unresolved. Germline V gene lookup returns CDR1 SEHNR and CDR2 FQNEAQ (reference sequence). V was trimmed by 5 bases and J by 0 bases, leaving 23 bases between them. This CDR3 has 19 amino acids. The CDR3 DNA sequence: TGTGCCAGCAGCCCACCCGCAGGCCTCGGTGGCCACTCTGGAAACACCATATATTTT. This translates into CASSPPAGLGGHSGNTIYF. The full variable domain, rest sourced from reference TRBV7-9 and TRBJ1-3, is DTGVSQNPRHKITKRGQNVTFRCDPISEHNRLYWYRQTLGQGPEFLTYFQNEAQLEKSRLLSDRFSAERPKGSFSTLEIQRTEQGDSAMYLCASSPPAGLGGHSGNTIYFGEGSWLTVV.

This clone came up a few times. The chain couples TRBV5-4 to TRBJ2-5; D might be TRBD1 (6 bases). This CDR3 spans 14 amino acids. V shed 4 bases and J shed 1 base, with 11 bases lying between them. From germline, CDR1 is SGHNT and CDR2 YYREEE (reference sequence). The CDR3 DNA is TGTGCCAGCAGCCCTACAGGGCCCCAAGAGACCCAGTACTTC. Translated: CASSPTGPQETQYF.

The V call is TRBV5-1, the J call TRBJ1-2, with D perhaps matching TRBD1 (5 bases). Germline loops: CDR1 SGHRS, CDR2 YFSETQ. Trimming took off 0 bases at V and 2 bases at J, with 11 bases between the two ends. The CDR3 is made up of 15 amino acids. CDR3 sequence: CASSLVAGSNYGYTF. In DNA, the CDR3 is TGCGCCAGCAGCTTGGTTGCAGGGTCCAACTATGGCTACACCTTC.

The rearrangement links TRBV29-1 to TRBJ2-7; 9 positions match TRBD1. From germline, CDR1 is SQVTM and CDR2 ANQGSEA. Germline trimming cut 6 bases from V and 5 bases from J; bases unmatched to any gene: 8. This CDR3 is 13 amino acids long. CDR3 protein: CSVGRQGDDEQYF. In DNA form, the CDR3 reads TGCAGCGTCGGAAGACAGGGGGACGACGAGCAGTACTTC.

The chain is built from TRBV12-3 or TRBV12-4 and TRBJ1-2; D is unclear. V lost 3 bases and J 4 bases, leaving 9 bases between the germline ends. This CDR3 comprises 13 residues. The CDR3 reads CASSFHPGYGYTF. The CDR3 DNA reads as TGTGCCAGCAGTTTCCATCCGGGCTATGGCTACACCTTC.

This clone was detected only once. This rearrangement joins TRBV7-8 to TRBJ2-1; TRBD2 matches at 9 bases. CDR3 length: 16 amino acids. Germline-derived CDR1 and CDR2 are SGHVS and FQNEAQ. The V segment lost 4 bases and the J segment 0 bases; nucleotides outside the gene matches: 4. The CDR3 nucleotides read TGTGCCAGCAGCTCGCGGGGGGGGATCTCCTACAATGAGCAGTTCTTC. Protein sequence: CASSSRGGISYNEQFF.

The V call is TRBV5-6, the J call TRBJ2-5, with D perhaps TRBD2 (6 bases). V was shortened by 3 bases and J by 2 bases, with 14 bases between the two germline ends. Germline assignment: CDR1 SGHDT and CDR2 YYEEEE. This CDR3 has 15 amino acids. For the CDR3, the DNA is TGTGCCAGCAGCTACCCCGGGACTCAACAAGAGACCCAGTACTTC. It specifies CASSYPGTQQETQYF.

The chain couples TRBV3-1 (or the pseudogene TRBV3-2) to TRBJ2-3, with D possibly matching TRBD2 (6 bases). CDR1 and CDR2 (germline): LGHDT, YNNKEL (reference sequence). The CDR3 runs to 17 residues. Deletions cut 0 bases from V and 3 bases from J, with 16 bases between. CDR3 loop: CASSQDEGGVGTDTQYF. CDR3 bases: TGTGCCAGCAGCCAAGATGAGGGCGGGGTCGGGACAGATACGCAGTATTTT.

This chain links TRBV5-1 with TRBJ1-2, with 9 bases lining up with TRBD1. This CDR3 has 12 residues. Germline assignment: CDR1 SGHRS and CDR2 YFSETQ. Trimming removed 3 bases from V and 7 bases from J; junction bases left unmatched: 1. The CDR3 reads CASSSQGAGYTF. The CDR3 DNA reads as TGCGCCAGCAGCTCACAGGGGGCTGGCTACACCTTC.

The chain recombines TRBV6-5 with TRBJ2-1; weak D call: TRBD2 (6 bases). Germline V gives CDR1 MNHEY, CDR2 SVGAGI. V was trimmed by 5 bases and J by 7 bases, leaving 15 bases between them. The CDR3 runs 14 residues. The CDR3 nucleotides read TGTGCCAGCAGTCGGAGTCCGGGGGAAAATGAGCAGTTCTTC. It yields the protein CASSRSPGENEQFF.

The rearrangement joins TRBV11-2 to TRBJ1-1, with D uncertain. CDR1 and CDR2 from the germline V gene are SGHAT and FQNNGV. V lost 4 bases to trimming and J lost 6 bases, with 18 bases between them. CDR3 length: 15 residues. CDR3 region: CASSWWEDSSAEAFF. Written as DNA, the CDR3 is TGTGCCAGCAGCTGGTGGGAGGATAGCAGCGCTGAAGCTTTCTTT.

CDR3 region: CASSLTGRRNTEAFF. CDR3 bases: TGTGCCAGCAGCTTGACAGGAAGGAGGAACACTGAAGCTTTCTTT. The chain is built from TRBV7-9 and TRBJ1-1; the D gene is possibly TRBD1 (6 bases). V was clipped by 3 bases and J by 1 base, with 12 bases between them. This CDR3 is built from 15 residues. The germline V gene has CDR1 SEHNR and CDR2 FQNEAQ (reference sequence).

This clone occurred once. The V call is TRBV9, the J call TRBJ1-1; D is unresolved. V lost 0 bases to trimming and J lost 1 base, with 10 bases between them. Germline V gene sequence: CDR1 SGDLS, CDR2 YYNGEE. The CDR3 totals 15 residues. The CDR3 DNA reads as TGTGCCAGCAGCGTAGGCATCGCGGGGAACACTGAAGCTTTCTTT. It yields the protein CASSVGIAGNTEAFF.

This clone was observed a single time. The chain uses TRBV19 and TRBJ1-6, with 10 bases fitting TRBD1. After removal of 2 bases from V and 0 bases from J, the junction contained 16 bases not matched to a gene. The CDR3 spans 22 residues. The germline gives CDR1 LNHDA, CDR2 SQIVND (reference sequence). DNA for the CDR3: TGTGCCAGTAGTATACCTCCTTCCGGGACAGGGGCCTCGAGCTCCTATAATTCACCCCTCCACTTT. Translation gives CASSIPPSGTGASSSYNSPLHF. Variable domain in full (rest from reference TRBV19 and TRBJ1-6): DGGITQSPKYLFRKEGQNVTLSCEQNLNHDAMYWYRQDPGQGLRLIYYSQIVNDFQKGDIAEGYSVSREKKESFPLTVTSAQKNPTAFYLCASSIPPSGTGASSSYNSPLHFGNGTRLTVT.

The J gene is TRBJ2-7, the V gene TRBV7-8, with D possibly matching TRBD1 (6 bases). V was trimmed by 2 bases and J by 3 bases, leaving 11 bases between them. This CDR3 has 14 amino acids. The germline CDR1 and CDR2 sequences are SGHVS and FQNEAQ. Here the CDR3 reads CASSLSHRVYEQYF. CDR3 nucleotide sequence: TGTGCCAGCAGCTTATCCCACAGGGTCTACGAGCAGTACTTC.

This rearrangement joins TRBV5-1 to TRBJ2-3; 9 nucleotides align to TRBD2. Trimming at V came to 4 bases and at J to 2 bases, leaving 8 bases not matched to a gene. This CDR3 is built from 16 residues. Germline values: CDR1 SGHRS, CDR2 YFSETQ. This CDR3 reads CASSKISGGYTDTQYF. CDR3 nucleotide sequence: TGCGCCAGCAGCAAGATTAGCGGGGGCTACACAGATACGCAGTATTTT.

The chain employs TRBV19 and TRBJ2-2; D is unclear. Germline V gene sequence: CDR1 LNHDA, CDR2 SQIVND (reference sequence). The CDR3 covers 14 residues. Trimming took off 3 bases at V and 2 bases at J, with 7 bases between the two ends. CDR3 sequence (DNA): TGTGCCAGTAGTATTGCCCTAAACACCGGGGAGCTGTTTTTT. Its translation: CASSIALNTGELFF.

The chain couples TRBV7-2 to TRBJ1-2; D is undetermined. V shed 1 base and J shed 4 bases, with 13 bases lying between them. Per germline, CDR1 SGHTA and CDR2 FQGNSA. This CDR3 region has 15 residues. The CDR3 coding sequence is TGTGCCAGCAGCTTAGGCCTTTCGGGAATCTATGGCTACACCTTC. It specifies CASSLGLSGIYGYTF.

J is TRBJ2-1 and V is TRBV7-8; 9 bases agree with TRBD1. V lost 6 bases to trimming and J lost 7 bases; unmatched junction nucleotides: 13. The CDR3 covers 16 residues. Germline assignment: CDR1 SGHVS and CDR2 FQNEAQ. CDR3 nucleotide sequence: TGTGCCAGCAGTCCAGCCGGGACAGGGATTAGGAATGAGCAGTTCTTC. It specifies CASSPAGTGIRNEQFF.

The chain combines TRBV29-1 with TRBJ2-1, with 11 nucleotides matching TRBD1. Per the germline V gene, CDR1 is SQVTM and CDR2 is ANQGSEA. J lost 2 bases, V lost 3 bases, and 6 bases had no gene match. CDR3 size: 16 residues. The CDR3 protein is CSVEGLGQGAYNEQFF. CDR3 DNA: TGCAGCGTTGAGGGGTTGGGACAGGGGGCCTACAATGAGCAGTTCTTC.

This clone has just one count. This chain links TRBV6-5 with TRBJ2-1, with 7 bases that match TRBD2. CDR3 size: 15 residues. Looked up from germline, CDR1 is MNHEY and CDR2 is SVGAGI. The trim removed 7 bases at V and 2 bases at J, leaving 8 bases unmatched. CDR3 sequence (DNA): TGTGCCAGCACCTCTGGGGGGGTCCCCTACAATGAGCAGTTCTTC. Translation gives CASTSGGVPYNEQFF.

V usage is TRBV3-1 (or the pseudogene TRBV3-2) and J usage is TRBJ1-5, with no clear D. The V gene lost 4 bases and the J gene lost 3 bases, with 13 bases spanning the gap. Germline V CDR1 and CDR2: LGHDT, YNNKEL (reference sequence). The CDR3 contains 15 residues. As DNA, the CDR3 is TGTGCCAGCAGCCCCCAGAGGAAGACCAATCAGCCCCAGCATTTT. This encodes CASSPQRKTNQPQHF.

In this sample, this clone turned up once. This chain joins TRBV2 and TRBJ2-6; TRBD1 agrees at 8 bases. This CDR3 contains 15 residues. The germline V gene encodes CDR1 SNHLY and CDR2 FYNNEI. With V trimmed by 6 bases and J by 0 bases, 1 base remained unmatched. In DNA form, the CDR3 reads TGTGCCAGCAGACAGGGGGACTCTGGGGCCAACGTCCTGACTTTC. It codes for CASRQGDSGANVLTF.